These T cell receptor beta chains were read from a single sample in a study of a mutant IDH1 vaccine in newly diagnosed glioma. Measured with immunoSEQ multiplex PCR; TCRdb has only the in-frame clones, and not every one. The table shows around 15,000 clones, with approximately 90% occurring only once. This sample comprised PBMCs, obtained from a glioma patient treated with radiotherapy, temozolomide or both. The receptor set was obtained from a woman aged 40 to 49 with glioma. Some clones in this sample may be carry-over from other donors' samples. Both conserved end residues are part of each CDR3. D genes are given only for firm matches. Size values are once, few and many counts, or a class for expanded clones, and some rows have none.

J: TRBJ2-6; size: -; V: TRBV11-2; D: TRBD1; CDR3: CASSSRRRDRESGANVLTF; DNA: TGTGCCAGCAGCTCTCGCAGAAGGGACAGGGAATCCGGGGCCAACGTCCTGACTTTC
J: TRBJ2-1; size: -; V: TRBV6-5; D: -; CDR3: CASSFGGNEQFF; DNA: TGTGCCAGCAGCTTTGGGGGGAATGAGCAGTTCTTC
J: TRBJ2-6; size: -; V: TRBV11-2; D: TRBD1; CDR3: CASSYPGQGAPGANVLTF; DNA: TGTGCCAGCAGCTATCCGGGACAGGGGGCACCTGGGGCCAACGTCCTGACTTTC
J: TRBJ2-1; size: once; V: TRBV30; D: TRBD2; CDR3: CAWSPRGVNNEQFF; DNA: TGTGCCTGGAGCCCCCGGGGGGTCAACAATGAGCAGTTCTTC
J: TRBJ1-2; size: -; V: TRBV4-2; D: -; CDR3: CASSYRDPGNYGYTF; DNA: TGTGCCAGCAGTTACCGGGATCCAGGGAACTATGGCTACACCTTC
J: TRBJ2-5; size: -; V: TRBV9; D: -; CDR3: CASSVLQGLEETQYF; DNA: TGTGCCAGCAGCGTACTTCAGGGACTCGAAGAGACCCAGTACTTC
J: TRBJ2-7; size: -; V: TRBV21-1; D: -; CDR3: CASSPLRRSYEQYF; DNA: TGTGCCAGCAGCCCCCTAAGGAGGTCCTACGAGCAGTACTTC
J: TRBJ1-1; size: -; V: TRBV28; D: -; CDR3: CASSLPGTLNTEAFF; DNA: TGTGCCAGCAGTCTTCCCGGGACCCTGAACACTGAAGCTTTCTTT
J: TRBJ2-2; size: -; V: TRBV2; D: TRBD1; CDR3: CASTRGQGAGTGELFF; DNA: TGTGCCAGCACCCGGGGACAGGGGGCAGGCACCGGGGAGCTGTTTTTT
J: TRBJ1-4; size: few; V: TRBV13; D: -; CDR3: CASSYGTHEKLFF; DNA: TGTGCCAGCAGCTACGGGACACATGAAAAACTGTTTTTT
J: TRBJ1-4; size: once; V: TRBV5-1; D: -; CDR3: CASSLDGVTNEKLFF; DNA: TGCGCCAGCAGCTTGGATGGGGTAACTAATGAAAAACTGTTTTTT
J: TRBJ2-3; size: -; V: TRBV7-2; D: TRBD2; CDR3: CASSKTSGGGGSTDTQYF; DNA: TGTGCCAGCAGCAAGACTAGCGGGGGAGGAGGGAGCACAGATACGCAGTATTTT
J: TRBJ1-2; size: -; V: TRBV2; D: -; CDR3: CASGLESKIYTF; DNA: TGTGCCAGCGGATTGGAAAGCAAAATCTACACCTTC
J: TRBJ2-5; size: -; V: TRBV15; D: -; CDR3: CATSSGGRETQYF; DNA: TGTGCCACCAGCAGTGGGGGACGGGAGACCCAGTACTTC
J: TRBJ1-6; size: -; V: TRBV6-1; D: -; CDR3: CASSEVGSPLHF; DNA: TGTGCCAGCAGTGAAGTCGGTTCACCCCTCCACTTT
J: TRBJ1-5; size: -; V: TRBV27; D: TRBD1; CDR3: CASTPGQGNQPQHF; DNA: TGTGCCAGCACCCCGGGACAGGGCAATCAGCCCCAGCATTTT